This T cell receptor beta chain was recovered during a study of T cell repertoires in cytomegalovirus infection. At the level of the study: Recently identified HLA-C-restricted and well-studied HLA-B-restricted CMV epitopes were used. CMV infection plus the matching HLA type was flagged by public TCR beta signatures. Findings and limits, study-wide: Public TCR beta family frequency separated CMV-and-HLA carriers, including in an independent cohort. Clonotypes of TCR beta that were HLA-C-restricted and CMV-specific dominated the ex vivo response.

This clonotype was seen just once. The antigen is not known. TCRdb re-analysed the reads in MiXCR, keeping a single row per CDR3 protein. Found here are approximately 110,000 distinct CDR3 sequences, 30% to 40% of them singletons; the top ten hold around 54%. Germline values: CDR1 DFQATT, CDR2 SNEGSKA (reference sequence). V shed 6 bases and J shed 12 bases, with 15 bases lying between them. This CDR3 contains 11 residues. This clonotype was sampled from a human donor in good health (CMV status not recorded). Some clones in this sample may be carry-over from other donors' samples. The chain carries TRBV20-1 and TRBJ1-3; a weak D match, TRBD1 (5 bases). Specimen: CD8+ T cells from cultured PBMCs, collected from culture after CMV antigen stimulation. The CDR3 nucleotides read TGCAGTGCCCGTCTTGTGACAGACATATATTTT. It encodes CSARLVTDIYF.